The clone carrying this T cell receptor (beta chain) showed up just once. The CDR3 is 15 amino acids. Trimming took off 1 base at V and 0 bases at J, with 9 bases between the two ends. The V gene's germline CDR1 is SGHDT and CDR2 YYEEEE. The sample comes from a study of shared clonotypes between healthy human individuals. Only in-frame clones appear in the TCRdb table, and some are missing; sequencing was by immunoSEQ multiplex PCR. The sample has over a million clones, 65% to 75% seen once; the top ten hold over 1.3%. The chain has TRBV5-6 and TRBJ2-3, with D uncertain. The TCR sequence derives from a young man in good health. Specimen: memory CD4+ T cells sorted from blood. Subset: CD45RA-negative fraction. CDR3 nucleotides: TGTGCCAGCAGCTTGAACTGGGCTAGCACAGATACGCAGTATTTT. This translates into CASSLNWASTDTQYF.